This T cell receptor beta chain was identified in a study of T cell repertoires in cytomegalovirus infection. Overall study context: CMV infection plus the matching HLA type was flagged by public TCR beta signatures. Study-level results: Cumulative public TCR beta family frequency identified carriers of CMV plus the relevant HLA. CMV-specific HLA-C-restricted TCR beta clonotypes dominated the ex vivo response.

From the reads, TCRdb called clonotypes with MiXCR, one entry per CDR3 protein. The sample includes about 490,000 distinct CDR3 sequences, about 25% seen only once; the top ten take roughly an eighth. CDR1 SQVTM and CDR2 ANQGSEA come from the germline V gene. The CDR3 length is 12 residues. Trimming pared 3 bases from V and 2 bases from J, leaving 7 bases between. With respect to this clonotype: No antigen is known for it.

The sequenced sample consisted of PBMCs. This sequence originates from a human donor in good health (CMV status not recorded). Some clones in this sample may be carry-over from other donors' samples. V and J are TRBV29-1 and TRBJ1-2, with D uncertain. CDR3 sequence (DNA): TGCAGCGTTGACCGCGGGAACTATGGCTACACCTTC. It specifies CSVDRGNYGYTF.